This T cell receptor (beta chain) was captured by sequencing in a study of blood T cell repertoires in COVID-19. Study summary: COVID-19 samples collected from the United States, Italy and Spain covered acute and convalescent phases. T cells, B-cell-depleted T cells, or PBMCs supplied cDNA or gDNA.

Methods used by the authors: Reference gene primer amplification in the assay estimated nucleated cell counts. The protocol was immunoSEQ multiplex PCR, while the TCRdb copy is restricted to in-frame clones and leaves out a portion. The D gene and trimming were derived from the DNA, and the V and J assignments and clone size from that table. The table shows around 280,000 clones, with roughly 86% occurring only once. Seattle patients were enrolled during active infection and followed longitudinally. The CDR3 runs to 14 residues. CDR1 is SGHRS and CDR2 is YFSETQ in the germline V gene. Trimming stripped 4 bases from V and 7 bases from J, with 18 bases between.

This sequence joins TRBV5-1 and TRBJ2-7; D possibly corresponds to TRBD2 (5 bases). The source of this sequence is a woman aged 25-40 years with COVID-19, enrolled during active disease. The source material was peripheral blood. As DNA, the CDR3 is TGCGCCAGCAGCCCTAAACTAGATTCTACGGAGCAGTACTTC. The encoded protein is CASSPKLDSTEQYF.